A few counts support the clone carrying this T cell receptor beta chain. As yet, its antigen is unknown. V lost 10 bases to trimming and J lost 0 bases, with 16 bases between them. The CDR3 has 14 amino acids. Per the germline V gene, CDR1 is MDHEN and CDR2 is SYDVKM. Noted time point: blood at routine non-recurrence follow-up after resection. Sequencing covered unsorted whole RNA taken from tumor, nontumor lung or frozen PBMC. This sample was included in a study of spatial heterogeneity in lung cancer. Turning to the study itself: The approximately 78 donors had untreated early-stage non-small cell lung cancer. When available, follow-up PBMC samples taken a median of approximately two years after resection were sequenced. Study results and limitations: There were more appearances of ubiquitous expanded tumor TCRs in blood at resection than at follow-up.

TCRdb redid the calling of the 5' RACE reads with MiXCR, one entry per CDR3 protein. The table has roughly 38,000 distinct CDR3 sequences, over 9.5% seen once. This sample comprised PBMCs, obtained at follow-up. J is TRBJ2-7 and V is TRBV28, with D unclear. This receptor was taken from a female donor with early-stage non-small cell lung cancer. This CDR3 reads CANSSAGNSYEQYF. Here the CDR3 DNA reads TGTGCCAACAGCTCAGCTGGGAACTCCTACGAGCAGTACTTC.